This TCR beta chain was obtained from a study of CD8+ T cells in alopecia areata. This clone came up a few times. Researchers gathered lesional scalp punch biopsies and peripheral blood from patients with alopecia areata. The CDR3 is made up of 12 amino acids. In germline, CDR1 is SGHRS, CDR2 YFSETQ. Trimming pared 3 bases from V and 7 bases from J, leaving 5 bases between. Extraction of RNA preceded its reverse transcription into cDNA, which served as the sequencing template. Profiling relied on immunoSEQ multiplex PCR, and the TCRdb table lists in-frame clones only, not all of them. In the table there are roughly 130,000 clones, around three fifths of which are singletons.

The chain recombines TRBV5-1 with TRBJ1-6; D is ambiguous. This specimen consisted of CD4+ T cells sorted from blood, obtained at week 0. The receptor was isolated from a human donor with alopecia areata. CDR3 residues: CASSYGNSPLHF. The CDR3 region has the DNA TGCGCCAGCAGCTACGGGAATTCACCCCTCCACTTT.